The 13 T cell receptor beta chains reported below all come from one sample, sequenced in a study of blood T cell repertoires in COVID-19. Profiled with immunoSEQ multiplex PCR; TCRdb holds only in-frame clones, not every one. The sample comprises about 340,000 clones, 65% to 90% of which are singletons, and about 4.2% rests with the top ten. Sequenced material: PBMCs or T cells enriched from blood (not recorded which). The receptors come from a woman aged 35 to 49 with acute COVID-19.

V and J are TRBV7-9 and TRBJ1-2; 7 positions agree with TRBD1. This CDR3 comprises 15 residues. Germline CDR1 reads SEHNR; CDR2 reads FQNEAQ (reference sequence). The V segment lost 1 base and the J segment 8 bases; nucleotides outside the gene matches: 10. The CDR3 nucleotides read TGTGCCAGCAGCTTAGAAACTGTACAGGGGTCGGGCTACACCTTC. Translation gives CASSLETVQGSGYTF.

The genes are TRBV7-2 and TRBJ2-3; tentatively, D is TRBD2 (7 bases). In germline, CDR1 is SGHTA, CDR2 FQGNSA. V lost 2 bases, J lost 3 bases, and 15 bases lay in between. The CDR3 is made up of 16 amino acids. The CDR3, as DNA: TGTGCCAGCAGCTTAACCCGGGGGGCCGGGACAGATACGCAGTATTTT. Translation: CASSLTRGAGTDTQYF.

This chain connects TRBV11-2 to TRBJ1-5; possibly TRBD1 for D (5 bases). The germline V gene encodes CDR1 SGHAT and CDR2 FQNNGV. Trimming removed 5 bases from V and 7 bases from J, with 12 bases in between. This CDR3 is 13 amino acids long. The CDR3, as DNA: TGTGCCAGCAGCCCGCCGGGGGGACAGCCCCAGCATTTT. Its protein is CASSPPGGQPQHF.

V and J are TRBV5-1 and TRBJ2-3; TRBD1 might be the D (6 bases). The CDR3 spans 15 residues. V lost 1 base to trimming and J lost 5 bases, with 14 bases between them. Germline CDR1 SGHRS, CDR2 YFSETQ. This CDR3 reads CASSLRTTTGDTQYF. CDR3 DNA: TGCGCCAGCAGCTTGAGGACCACGACAGGAGATACGCAGTATTTT.

J is TRBJ2-7 and V is TRBV21-1; the D segment call TRBD2 is taken from the table without a DNA check. TRBV21-1 is given as a pseudogene. This CDR3 comprises 15 residues. CDR3 DNA: TGTGCCAGCAGCAACTACGGCAGGGAGGCCTACGAGCAGTACTTC. Its translation is CASSNYGREAYEQYF.

In this sample, this clone turned up once. This chain links TRBV14 with TRBJ1-1; D gene ambiguous. The CDR3 has 16 residues. V lost 2 bases and J 1 base, leaving 14 bases between the germline ends. In germline, CDR1 is SGHDN, CDR2 FVKESK. CDR3: CASSQTSPGRNTEAFF. In DNA, the CDR3 is TGTGCCAGCAGCCAAACGTCCCCGGGAAGGAACACTGAAGCTTTCTTT.

The rearrangement joins TRBV6-5 to TRBJ1-6, with TRBD1 matching 9 bases. The V segment lost 7 bases and the J segment 9 bases; nucleotides outside the gene matches: 10. The CDR3 runs 15 residues. CDR1 is MNHEY, CDR2 SVGAGI, per germline. DNA of the CDR3: TGTGCCAGCATCAACGGGGACAGGGAACGTTCACCCCTCCACTTT. Residues: CASINGDRERSPLHF.

This clone appeared a single time. J is TRBJ2-3 and V is TRBV19; D not certain. This CDR3 is 15 amino acids long. Germline V gene sequence: CDR1 LNHDA, CDR2 SQIVND (reference sequence). Between the trimmed V and J ends, which lost 2 bases and 1 base, there was a span of 10 bases. CDR3 in DNA: TGTGCCAGTAGTATACAGGCCCTCGGCACAGATACGCAGTATTTT. This sequence encodes CASSIQALGTDTQYF.

The J gene is TRBJ2-1, the V gene TRBV7-2, with a tentative D call TRBD2 (7 bases). Germline CDR1 and CDR2: SGHTA and FQGNSA. Trimming pared 8 bases from V and 4 bases from J, leaving 18 bases between. This CDR3 is 15 amino acids long. The CDR3: CASGRDNHLYNEQFF. The CDR3 nucleotides are TGTGCCAGCGGGAGGGACAACCACTTATACAATGAGCAGTTCTTC.

This chain uses TRBV10-3 with TRBJ2-1, with 14 bases matching TRBD2. The ends lost 6 bases at V and 1 base at J; junction bases unmatched: 8. This CDR3 contains 18 residues. Germline assignment: CDR1 ENHRY and CDR2 SYGVKD. The CDR3 nucleotides are TGTGCCATCAGACCCCGGACTAGCGGGGGGCCATCCTACAATGAGCAGTTCTTC. This encodes CAIRPRTSGGPSYNEQFF.

The chain recombines TRBV2 with TRBJ1-4, with D uncertain. Trimming pared 0 bases from V and 15 bases from J, leaving 17 bases between. This CDR3 is 14 amino acids long. Germline V gene sequence: CDR1 SNHLY, CDR2 FYNNEI. CDR3 DNA sequence: TGTGCCAGCAGTGAAGCGCCGGCCCCCCGGGGAGTGTTTTTT. This codes for CASSEAPAPRGVFF. The complete variable domain, with remaining parts taken from reference TRBV2 and TRBJ1-4, reads EPEVTQTPSHQVTQMGQEVILRCVPISNHLYFYWYRQILGQKVEFLVSFYNNEISEKSEIFDDQFSVERPDGSNFTLKIRSTKLEDSAMYFCASSEAPAPRGVFFGSGTQLSVL.

This chain links TRBV4-3 with TRBJ2-7; D is possibly TRBD2 (7 bases). The germline V and J ends were trimmed by 0 bases and 9 bases, with 12 bases remaining between them. This CDR3 region has 13 residues. The V gene's germline CDR1 is LGHNA and CDR2 YSLEER. CDR3 residues: CASSQERGGGQYF. The CDR3 region has the DNA TGCGCCAGCAGCCAAGAAAGGGGAGGGGGGCAGTACTTC.

This sequence joins TRBV6-2 or TRBV6-3 and TRBJ1-1; the D is unclear. Germline V lookup: CDR1 MNHEY, CDR2 SVGEGT. There are 16 residues in the CDR3. With 2 bases removed from V and 2 bases from J, the gap between germline ends came to 15 bases. CDR3 protein: CASSYRVREVNTEAFF. CDR3 coding DNA: TGTGCCAGCAGTTACAGGGTGAGGGAGGTTAACACTGAAGCTTTCTTT.